The 28 T cell receptor beta chains in this list originate from one sample, sequenced in a study of T-cell reconstitution after alpha-beta-depleted transplantation in children. Library preparation (for TCRbeta) was performed with unique molecular identifiers. One entry per CDR3 protein results from TCRdb running MiXCR on the PCR reads. The sample holds 260,000 or so distinct CDR3 sequences; about 12% are singletons and the top ten take roughly 2.8%. Sequencing was performed on PBMCs from the stem cell graft donor, taken from the stem cell graft. These receptors all stem from a human donor who donated a stem cell graft to a child with acute lymphoblastic leukemia.

This clonotype was counted at least ten times. This chain links TRBV5-1 with TRBJ2-7; D gene uncertain. Germline values: CDR1 SGHRS, CDR2 YFSETQ. Trimming pared 3 bases from V and 2 bases from J, leaving 18 bases between. CDR3 length: 16 amino acids. The CDR3 here is CASSSSPPSEPYEQYF. CDR3 DNA: TGCGCCAGCAGCTCCTCCCCCCCTTCGGAGCCCTACGAGCAGTACTTC.

This clonotype was observed at least ten times. The chain combines TRBV7-2 with TRBJ1-2; the D is unclear. The CDR3 covers 14 residues. Looked up from germline, CDR1 is SGHTA and CDR2 is FQGNSA. The germline V and J ends were trimmed by 4 bases and 12 bases, with 21 bases remaining between them. The CDR3 region has the DNA TGTGCCAGCAGCTCAAACGGACGGGTCATGGGCAACACCTTC. Translated, it gives CASSSNGRVMGNTF.

This clonotype was observed at least ten times. The gene calls are TRBV29-1 and TRBJ1-1, with D tentatively TRBD1 (5 bases). Germline V gives CDR1 SQVTM, CDR2 ANQGSEA. CDR3 length equals 14 residues. The CDR3 spells CSAQPDSKNTEAFF. CDR3 bases: TGCAGTGCCCAACCCGACAGTAAGAACACTGAAGCTTTCTTT.

This clonotype was picked up many times. The rearrangement links TRBV5-1 to TRBJ2-7; 11 bases align to TRBD2. The germline gives CDR1 SGHRS, CDR2 YFSETQ. J lost 0 bases, V lost 4 bases, and 6 bases had no gene match. The CDR3 runs 16 residues. DNA for the CDR3: TGCGCCAGCAGCCCGGGACTAGCGGTTAGCTCCTACGAGCAGTACTTC. It encodes CASSPGLAVSSYEQYF.

This clonotype showed up many times. The V gene is TRBV6-4, the J gene TRBJ1-4, with 7 bases lining up with TRBD1. This CDR3 has 17 residues. V lost 6 bases to trimming and J lost 3 bases; unmatched junction nucleotides: 13. The germline gives CDR1 MRHNA, CDR2 SNTAGT. This chain's CDR3 is CASRETKLGQSNEKLFF. In nucleotides, the CDR3 is TGTGCCAGCAGAGAAACTAAACTGGGACAGTCTAATGAAAAACTGTTTTTT.

CDR3: CASTRGSGRNTGELFF. CDR3 coding DNA: TGTGCCAGCACCAGGGGTAGCGGGAGGAACACCGGGGAGCTGTTTTTT. The J gene is TRBJ2-2, the V gene TRBV7-9; TRBD2 matches at 9 bases. This CDR3 comprises 16 residues. Looked up from germline, CDR1 is SEHNR and CDR2 is FQNEAQ (reference sequence). J was trimmed by 1 base and V by 7 bases; bases with no gene match: 7.

In its sample, this clonotype was seen many times. The rearrangement joins TRBV7-9 to TRBJ1-2; D unclear. Deletions cut 4 bases from V and 5 bases from J, with 23 bases between. Germline V CDR1 and CDR2: SEHNR, FQNEAQ (reference sequence). This CDR3 comprises 17 residues. CDR3 bases: TGTGCCAGCAGCTCCAGAACCCCGGACCGTGATTCGTATGGCTACACCTTC. Protein: CASSSRTPDRDSYGYTF. The full variable domain, completed using reference TRBV7-9 and TRBJ1-2, is DTGVSQNPRHKITKRGQNVTFRCDPISEHNRLYWYRQTLGQGPEFLTYFQNEAQLEKSRLLSDRFSAERPKGSFSTLEIQRTEQGDSAMYLCASSSRTPDRDSYGYTFGSGTRLTVV.

As concerns this clonotype: A clone one base away is much larger, so this may be a read error. The chain is built from TRBV5-1 and TRBJ1-5; D unclear. V shed 0 bases and J shed 0 bases, with 7 bases lying between them. CDR1 SGHRS and CDR2 YFSETQ come from the germline V gene. The CDR3 runs to 15 residues. CDR3 residues: CASSLGTHSNQPQHF. CDR3 bases: TGCGCCAGCAGCTTGGGTACACATAGCAATCAGCCCCAGCATTTT.

This clonotype was observed at least ten times. The chain combines TRBV29-1 with TRBJ1-2; the match to TRBD1 covers 9 bases. Germline lookup yields CDR1 SQVTM and CDR2 ANQGSEA. With 4 bases clipped from V and 10 bases from J, the junction kept 7 bases outside the gene matches. This CDR3 is built from 12 residues. CDR3 loop: CSVVNRGRFYTF. DNA of the CDR3: TGCAGCGTTGTTAACAGGGGGCGATTCTACACCTTC.

This clonotype was counted ten times or more. The chain carries TRBV20-1 and TRBJ2-1; 11 bases are shared with TRBD2. Germline V gene data show CDR1 as DFQATT and CDR2 as SNEGSKA (reference sequence). Trimming at V came to 3 bases and at J to 5 bases, leaving 12 bases not matched to a gene. The CDR3 is 17 amino acids. The CDR3 here is CSASAYAGTSGDNEQFF. The CDR3 DNA sequence: TGCAGTGCTAGTGCGTACGCCGGGACTAGCGGCGACAATGAGCAGTTCTTC.

The rearrangement links TRBV24-1 to TRBJ2-3, with D perhaps matching TRBD2 (7 bases). This CDR3 region has 16 residues. With 1 base removed from V and 4 bases from J, the gap between germline ends came to 14 bases. CDR1 and CDR2 from the germline V gene are KGHDR and SFDVKD. The CDR3 DNA reads TGTGCCACCAGTGATTTACCCAGGGAGGGGGCAGATACGCAGTATTTT. Translating it yields CATSDLPREGADTQYF.

This clonotype was detected ten times or more. The chain couples TRBV20-1 to TRBJ2-3; 8 positions match TRBD2. The J segment lost 0 bases and the V segment lost 0 bases, leaving 2 bases of the junction unmatched. The germline gives CDR1 DFQATT, CDR2 SNEGSKA (reference sequence). The CDR3 consists of 15 residues. As DNA, the CDR3 is TGCAGTGCTAGAGAGCTAGCGGGTAGCACAGATACGCAGTATTTT. Protein product: CSARELAGSTDTQYF.

A few counts support this clonotype. This chain connects TRBV12-3 or TRBV12-4 to TRBJ1-4; possible D gene TRBD1, 5 bases. The V end was cut by 2 bases, the J end by 5 bases, with 15 bases between. CDR3 length: 16 residues. The CDR3 DNA follows: TGTGCCAGCAGTTTACTTTCCCGGGACCGAAATGAAAAACTGTTTTTT. This codes for CASSLLSRDRNEKLFF.

The CDR3 DNA follows: TGCGCCAGCAGCCAAGATATAGGTCGGTTCACCGGGGAGCTGTTTTTT. This sequence encodes CASSQDIGRFTGELFF. The chain has TRBV4-3 and TRBJ2-2, with no clear D. Per the germline V gene, CDR1 is LGHNA and CDR2 is YSLEER. The CDR3 covers 16 residues. V was clipped by 0 bases and J by 4 bases, with 12 bases between them.

This clonotype was found many times. The chain couples TRBV19 to TRBJ2-3; 10 bases match TRBD2. Trimming cost V 10 bases and J 2 bases; bases outside gene matches: 12. The CDR3 is 16 residues long. CDR1 and CDR2 (germline): LNHDA, SQIVND (reference sequence). The DNA of the CDR3 is TGTGCCACTAAAATCGGACTAGCGGACCACACAGATACGCAGTATTTT. Its protein product is CATKIGLADHTDTQYF.

The table lists this clonotype with many counts. V usage is TRBV7-2 and J usage is TRBJ2-7, with unresolved D. Trimming took 1 base from V and 5 from J, leaving 9 bases between them. CDR1 SGHTA and CDR2 FQGNSA come from the germline V gene. There are 13 residues in the CDR3. The CDR3 sequence: CASSLVPEHEQYF. The DNA of the CDR3 is TGTGCCAGCAGCTTAGTGCCCGAACACGAGCAGTACTTC.

This clonotype was observed a handful of times. This rearrangement joins TRBV6-5 to TRBJ2-1; D is uncertain. CDR3 length: 15 residues. V dropped 2 bases and J dropped 6 bases, with 14 bases sitting between them. Germline lookup yields CDR1 MNHEY and CDR2 SVGAGI. The CDR3 loop reads CASSYGSLGVNEQFF. CDR3 nucleotide sequence: TGTGCCAGCAGTTACGGCAGCCTAGGCGTCAATGAGCAGTTCTTC.

The chain has TRBV5-5 and TRBJ2-7; 9 positions agree with TRBD1. Germline CDR1 reads SGHKS; CDR2 reads YYEKEE (reference sequence). CDR3 length: 16 residues. With 5 bases clipped from V and 2 bases from J, the junction kept 11 bases outside the gene matches. The CDR3 DNA sequence: TGTGCCAGCAGACGAAACGGACAGGGGCCAGCCTACGAGCAGTACTTC. Protein: CASRRNGQGPAYEQYF.

The gene calls are TRBV30 and TRBJ2-7; perhaps TRBD2 as D (6 bases). The CDR3 spans 12 residues. Germline lookup yields CDR1 GTSNPN and CDR2 SVGIG (reference sequence). Trimming took off 5 bases at V and 3 bases at J, with 11 bases between the two ends. DNA for the CDR3: TGTGCCTGGGGGGACTTAAACTACGAGCAGTACTTC. This encodes CAWGDLNYEQYF.

This clonotype has a count of ten or more. The chain employs TRBV28 and TRBJ2-7, with a tentative D call TRBD1 (6 bases). Germline lookup yields CDR1 MDHEN and CDR2 SYDVKM. With 4 bases removed from V and 4 bases from J, the gap between germline ends came to 14 bases. The CDR3 covers 14 residues. CDR3 DNA sequence: TGTGCCAGCAGTTCCCAGGGGAACCTTTACGAGCAGTACTTC. Protein product: CASSSQGNLYEQYF.

This clonotype was counted at least ten times. The V gene is TRBV5-1, the J gene TRBJ2-2; 7 bases align to TRBD1. Germline assignment: CDR1 SGHRS and CDR2 YFSETQ. The ends lost 3 bases at V and 7 bases at J; junction bases unmatched: 9. This CDR3 contains 15 residues. The CDR3 protein is CASSWTQGKGGELFF. The CDR3 nucleotides read TGCGCCAGCAGCTGGACACAGGGGAAAGGCGGGGAGCTGTTTTTT.

The sample holds many counts of this clonotype. The V gene is TRBV20-1, the J gene TRBJ1-1; D uncertain. The germline V gene has CDR1 DFQATT and CDR2 SNEGSKA (reference sequence). The CDR3 extends over 16 amino acids. V was clipped by 0 bases and J by 4 bases, with 18 bases between them. The CDR3 sequence: CSARDNRRSSGTEAFF. For the CDR3, the DNA is TGCAGTGCTAGAGATAATCGGAGATCTTCGGGCACTGAAGCTTTCTTT.

In this sample, this clonotype turned up once. This sequence may be a read error, since a much larger clone differs from it by one base. The gene calls are TRBV29-1 and TRBJ2-7, with D uncertain. This CDR3 is 12 amino acids long. In germline, CDR1 is SQVTM, CDR2 ANQGSEA. The CDR3 region has the DNA TGCAGTGGTAGGGTCAGGAGCAACGAGCAGTACTTC. Encoded protein: CSGRVRSNEQYF.

Points on this clonotype: This may stem from a read error, because a much larger clone lies one nucleotide away. The chain's CDR3 is CASSPRGWSNQPQHF. The CDR3 DNA follows: TGTGCCAGCAGTCCCCGCGGATGGAGCAATCAGCCCCAGCATTTT. The chain combines TRBV27 with TRBJ1-5, with unresolved D. The CDR3 covers 15 residues. V was pared by 5 bases and J by 1 base, with 12 bases between. Per germline, CDR1 MNHEY and CDR2 SMNVEV (reference sequence).

This clonotype occurred many times. The chain couples TRBV12-3 or TRBV12-4 to TRBJ1-5, with 8 nucleotides matching TRBD1. This CDR3 region has 15 residues. With 6 bases clipped from V and 1 base from J, the junction kept 5 bases outside the gene matches. The CDR3 is CASSFTGGSNQPQHF. As DNA, the CDR3 is TGTGCCAGCAGCTTCACAGGGGGGAGCAATCAGCCCCAGCATTTT.

The sample holds many counts of this clonotype. This rearrangement joins TRBV10-3 to TRBJ2-7, with TRBD1 as a possible D gene (5 bases). The CDR3 loop spans 14 amino acids. With 5 bases removed from V and 3 bases from J, the gap between germline ends came to 14 bases. CDR1 is ENHRY and CDR2 is SYGVKD in the germline V gene. CDR3 nucleotides: TGTGCCATCAGTAACGCGGACACCAACTACGAGCAGTACTTC. Protein sequence: CAISNADTNYEQYF.

This clonotype was counted many times. CDR3 bases: TGTGCCAGCAGATCTCAGGGGCTGGAGCAGTATTTT. Translation: CASRSQGLEQYF. The chain is built from TRBV27 and TRBJ2-3, with D possibly being TRBD1 (6 bases). The CDR3 consists of 12 residues. Germline V gene lookup returns CDR1 MNHEY and CDR2 SMNVEV (reference sequence). V was pared by 6 bases and J by 11 bases, with 15 bases between.

In the case of this clonotype: It may be a read error: a sequence one base away is much more abundant. The chain combines TRBV6-2 or TRBV6-3 with TRBJ2-1, with 13 bases aligning to TRBD2. The J call is doubtful: the DNA matches TRBJ2-7 better. The CDR3 has 17 amino acids. CDR1 is MNHEY and CDR2 is SVGEGT in the germline V gene. CDR3 amino acids: CASSYRYGLAGDNEQYF. CDR3 DNA: TGTGCCAGCAGTTACCGGTACGGACTAGCGGGAGACAATGAGCAGTACTTC.